This entry lists 18 T cell receptor beta chains sequenced from one sample in a study of T cell responses to AZD1222 COVID-19 vaccine. This table comes from immunoSEQ multiplex PCR, and its TCRdb copy is limited to in-frame clones, with some not included. Among about 120,000 clones listed, 70% to 90% were seen once. The sample consisted of peripheral blood, taken on day 0 of AZD1222 vaccination. The receptors come from an adult in good health.

This rearrangement joins TRBV6-5 to TRBJ2-7; D may be TRBD2 (6 bases). This CDR3 has 15 amino acids. Germline V gene lookup returns CDR1 MNHEY and CDR2 SVGAGI. The germline V and J ends were trimmed by 0 bases and 2 bases, with 11 bases remaining between them. This CDR3 reads CASSYSVRGTYEQYF. CDR3 sequence (DNA): TGTGCCAGCAGTTACTCGGTCCGGGGGACCTACGAGCAGTACTTC.

The chain links TRBV19 to TRBJ1-3; unclear D gene. The CDR3 is made up of 14 amino acids. Trimming removed 6 bases from V and 4 bases from J, with 13 bases in between. The germline V gene encodes CDR1 LNHDA and CDR2 SQIVND (reference sequence). The CDR3 DNA sequence: TGTGCCAGTAGATTCGGGGAAACAGGAAACACCATATATTTT. Its protein product is CASRFGETGNTIYF.

The CDR3: CASSLGTATYGYTF. The CDR3 bases are TGCGCCAGCAGCTTGGGGACAGCCACTTATGGCTACACCTTC. J is TRBJ1-2 and V is TRBV5-1; tentative D call: TRBD1 (6 bases). Germline CDR1 is SGHRS and CDR2 is YFSETQ. CDR3 length equals 14 residues. Trimming removed 0 bases at V and 5 bases at J, with 11 bases between.

The J gene is TRBJ1-1, the V gene TRBV30, with no clear D. V lost 3 bases, J lost 0 bases, and 14 bases lay in between. CDR1 is GTSNPN and CDR2 is SVGIG in the germline V gene (reference sequence). This CDR3 is 15 amino acids long. The CDR3: CAWRMLSALNTEAFF. The CDR3 nucleotides read TGTGCCTGGAGAATGTTATCGGCCCTGAACACTGAAGCTTTCTTT.

This chain connects TRBV3-1 (or the pseudogene TRBV3-2) to TRBJ2-2, with 10 bases lining up with TRBD2. From germline, CDR1 is LGHDT and CDR2 YNNKEL (reference sequence). The CDR3 sequence is 17 residues long. Trimming took 1 base from V and 7 from J; bases not matched to a gene: 9. The CDR3 here is CASSQVPSGGAVGELFF. For the CDR3, the DNA is TGTGCCAGCAGCCAAGTCCCAAGCGGGGGGGCCGTCGGGGAGCTGTTTTTT.

The rearrangement links TRBV18 to TRBJ1-2; 12 bases are a match to TRBD1. The CDR3 is 14 amino acids. V gave up 4 bases and J gave up 6 bases; unmatched junction bases: 3. The germline V gene has CDR1 KGHSH and CDR2 LQKENI. The CDR3 DNA sequence: TGTGCCAGCTCACGGGACAGGGGGCCGGATGGCTACACCTTC. Its translation is CASSRDRGPDGYTF.

The J gene is TRBJ1-5, the V gene TRBV6-2 or TRBV6-3; TRBD1 aligns across 8 bases. The J segment lost 4 bases and the V segment lost 6 bases, leaving 5 bases of the junction unmatched. The CDR3 is 14 amino acids. Germline assignment: CDR1 MNHEY and CDR2 SVGEGT. DNA for the CDR3: TGTGCCAGCAGCCTGACAGGGGTAAATCAGCCCCAGCATTTT. Its protein product is CASSLTGVNQPQHF.

The chain links TRBV5-1 to TRBJ1-4; D possibly corresponds to TRBD1 (5 bases). Germline V gives CDR1 SGHRS, CDR2 YFSETQ. Trimming shortened V by 3 bases and J by 0 bases, and 9 bases separated the two germline ends. There are 15 residues in the CDR3. The CDR3 spells CASSWGEATNEKLFF. CDR3 bases: TGCGCCAGCAGCTGGGGGGAAGCAACTAATGAAAAACTGTTTTTT.

The chain joins TRBV24-1 to TRBJ2-6, with D perhaps TRBD2 (5 bases). The CDR3 consists of 18 residues. CDR1 KGHDR and CDR2 SFDVKD come from the germline V gene. The ends were cut back, 4 bases at V and 3 bases at J, with 18 bases in the middle. CDR3 residues: CATSDDVLNRGGANVLTF. CDR3 coding DNA: TGTGCCACCAGTGACGATGTACTCAATCGGGGTGGGGCCAACGTCCTGACTTTC.

The chain uses TRBV9 and TRBJ1-6; D is undetermined. CDR3 size: 16 residues. Germline-derived CDR1 and CDR2 are SGDLS and YYNGEE. The V end lost 4 bases, the J end lost 7 bases, and 18 bases lay between the germline ends. The CDR3 region has the DNA TGTGCCAGCAGCCCCCGGGAGGTAGCGAAGAATTCACCCCTCCACTTT. It translates to CASSPREVAKNSPLHF.

This chain connects TRBV14 to TRBJ1-4; no definite D call. Germline V CDR1 and CDR2: SGHDN, FVKESK. This CDR3 contains 12 residues. V gave up 1 base and J gave up 5 bases, with 2 bases separating them. In nucleotides, the CDR3 is TGTGCCAGCAGCCAAGCAAATGAAAAACTGTTTTTT. Encoded protein: CASSQANEKLFF. Supplemented by reference TRBV14 and TRBJ1-4, the full variable domain reads EAGVTQFPSHSVIEKGQTVTLRCDPISGHDNLYWYRRVMGKEIKFLLHFVKESKQDESGMPNNRFLAERTGGTYSTLKVQPAELEDSGVYFCASSQANEKLFFGSGTQLSVL.

J is TRBJ1-2 and V is TRBV24-1, with 8 bases aligning to TRBD1. V lost 3 bases and J lost 8; bases outside the gene matches: 7. This CDR3 has 14 residues. In germline, CDR1 is KGHDR, CDR2 SFDVKD. The CDR3 is CATSDRGQGRGYTF. The CDR3, as DNA: TGTGCCACCAGTGATCGAGGACAGGGCCGGGGCTACACCTTC.

The J gene is TRBJ1-4, the V gene TRBV15, with 7 bases matching TRBD1. Germline loops: CDR1 LNHNV, CDR2 YYDKDF (reference sequence). With V trimmed by 0 bases and J by 6 bases, 1 base remained unmatched. This CDR3 region has 14 residues. The CDR3 coding sequence is TGTGCCACCAGCAGAGATACAGGGGATGAAAAACTGTTTTTT. Residues: CATSRDTGDEKLFF.

This rearrangement joins TRBV30 to TRBJ2-5; 7 bases agree with TRBD1. CDR1 and CDR2 (germline): GTSNPN, SVGIG (reference sequence). This CDR3 comprises 14 residues. CDR3 in amino acids: CAGRRPGGQETQYF. CDR3 in DNA: TGTGCGGGTAGGCGGCCAGGGGGACAAGAGACCCAGTACTTC.

In the case of this clone: The junction shows a germline mismatch at one end, possibly a read error. The V gene is TRBV30, the J gene TRBJ1-4, with 9 bases lining up with TRBD1. This CDR3 has 14 residues. CDR1 and CDR2 (germline): GTSNPN, SVGIG (reference sequence). Here the CDR3 DNA reads TGTGCCTGGGATTTCGGGACAGGGTTAGAAAGACTGTTTTTT. Encoded protein: CAWDFGTGLERLFF.

This rearrangement joins TRBV19 to TRBJ2-7; D possibly corresponds to TRBD1 (6 bases). The V gene lost 3 bases and the J gene lost 2 bases, with 14 bases spanning the gap. This CDR3 is 15 amino acids long. Germline CDR1 is LNHDA and CDR2 is SQIVND (reference sequence). CDR3 DNA sequence: TGTGCCAGTAGTATTGGGGCAGGGGTTCCCTACGAGCAGTACTTC. It specifies CASSIGAGVPYEQYF.

The chain couples TRBV11-3 to TRBJ2-3, with 7 bases matching TRBD2. CDR1 SGHNT and CDR2 YENEEA come from the germline V gene. CDR3 length equals 14 residues. The junction had 4 bases not matched to a gene; V was cut back by 3 bases and J by 4 bases. The CDR3 here is CASSLGGRPDTQYF. The CDR3 DNA reads TGTGCCAGCAGCTTGGGCGGGAGACCAGATACGCAGTATTTT.

The chain employs TRBV27 and TRBJ2-3; D possibly corresponds to TRBD2 (6 bases). The CDR3 has 18 amino acids. Germline loops: CDR1 MNHEY, CDR2 SMNVEV (reference sequence). V shed 7 bases and J shed 3 bases, with 26 bases lying between them. CDR3 in amino acids: CASTFLPRDGGRTDTQYF. DNA for the CDR3: TGTGCCAGCACCTTTCTGCCCCGGGACGGGGGTAGGACAGATACGCAGTATTTT.